This is a list of T cell receptor beta chains from one sample in a study of technical replicates of blood from several donors. The data were produced by immunoSEQ multiplex PCR, yet TCRdb's version contains in-frame clones alone and is incomplete. The sample yields just over 75,000 clones, 85% to 95% seen once. The sequenced sample consisted of T cells isolated from PBMCs. These receptors were taken from a human donor in good health. CDR3s include the opening cysteine and the closing phenylalanine or tryptophan. D genes are given only for firm matches. Clone sizes are given selectively: once, few, many, or a class where the clone is expanded.

v_call	clone_size	j_call	d_call	cdr3_nt	cdr3_aa
TRBV27	-	TRBJ2-7	-	TGTGCCAGCAGTTCCTCCCCAGGCCCCTACGAGCAGTACTTC	CASSSSPGPYEQYF
TRBV28	-	TRBJ1-1	-	TGTGCCAGCACTTCCCCAGGGGTTATGAACACTGAAGCTTTCTTT	CASTSPGVMNTEAFF
TRBV6-5	-	TRBJ2-1	-	TGTGCCAGCAGTTACACTTCTGTGGGGGACACCAGACAGTTCTTC	CASSYTSVGDTRQFF
TRBV27	-	TRBJ2-1	-	TGTGCCAGCAGACCGGGCGGACAAATAAATGAGCAGTTCTTC	CASRPGGQINEQFF
TRBV30	-	TRBJ1-1	TRBD1	TGTGCCTGGAGTGTACTCGGGACAGGCACTGAAGCTTTCTTT	CAWSVLGTGTEAFF
TRBV5-1	-	TRBJ2-5	-	TGCGCCAGCAGCTTGGTACAGGGACCTGGGGAGACCCAGTACTTC	CASSLVQGPGETQYF
TRBV6-1	-	TRBJ1-2	-	TGTGCCAGCAGTGAATACATATCCACTACCTATGGCTACACCTTC	CASSEYISTTYGYTF
TRBV4-2	-	TRBJ1-4	-	TGTGCCAGCAGCCAACGTGAAAAACTGTTTTTT	CASSQREKLFF
TRBV11-3	-	TRBJ2-2	TRBD1	TGTGCCAGCAGCCCTAGACAGGGTCTAGGCACCGGGGAGCTGTTTTTT	CASSPRQGLGTGELFF
TRBV7-9	-	TRBJ2-7	-	TGTGCCAGCAGCTTAGCGCCGAGGGACGAGCAGTACTTC	CASSLAPRDEQYF
TRBV13	-	TRBJ2-7	-	TGTGCCAGCAGCTTAGGACAGGCAGTCTACGAGCAGTACTTC	CASSLGQAVYEQYF
TRBV5-4	-	TRBJ1-2	TRBD1	TGTGCCAGCAGCGGATACAGGGGGCTAGGAGGCTACACCTTC	CASSGYRGLGGYTF
TRBV5-4	-	TRBJ1-1	-	TGTGCCAGCAGCCCCTGGGCAGGATCATTTCTAACTGAAGCTTTCTTT	CASSPWAGSFLTEAFF
TRBV9	once	TRBJ2-7	TRBD2	TGTGCCAGCAGCGCGGGACTAGCGGGCTACGAGCAGTACTTC	CASSAGLAGYEQYF
TRBV2	-	TRBJ1-4	-	TGTGCCAGCAGTGAATGGGGGCCTGGGGAAAAACTGTTTTTT	CASSEWGPGEKLFF
TRBV6-5	-	TRBJ2-7	-	TGTGCCAGCCTTTCGGACTCAACCTACGAGCAGTACTTC	CASLSDSTYEQYF
TRBV2	-	TRBJ2-1	TRBD1	TGTGCCAGCAACCTACAGGGGACGAGGAATGAGCAGTTCTTC	CASNLQGTRNEQFF
TRBV7-9	-	TRBJ2-3	-	TGTGCCAGCAGCTTAGAGAGAAGTCTCACAGATACGCAGTATTTT	CASSLERSLTDTQYF
TRBV5-4	-	TRBJ2-7	-	TGTGCCAGCAGCTTGTGGGGGGGGCTAGACGAGCAGTACTTC	CASSLWGGLDEQYF
TRBV19	-	TRBJ1-5	-	TGTGCCAGTAGTATCGGGGTGGGCAATCAGCCCCAGCATTTT	CASSIGVGNQPQHF
TRBV21-1	-	TRBJ1-2	-	TGTGCCAGCAGCACCCTACGTGGAGTCTATGGCTACACCTTC	CASSTLRGVYGYTF
TRBV29-1	-	TRBJ2-1	-	TGCAGCGTTCTAAACGAGGCGCAGTTCTTC	CSVLNEAQFF
TRBV28	-	TRBJ2-7	TRBD1	TGTGCCAGCAGTTCCTTGGGACAGGTCTCCTACGAGCAGTACTTC	CASSSLGQVSYEQYF
TRBV13	-	TRBJ2-1	TRBD2	TGTGCCAGCAGCCCAGGACTAGCGCCTAACAATGAGCAGTTCTTC	CASSPGLAPNNEQFF
TRBV7-2	once	TRBJ1-4	TRBD1	TGTGCCAGCCAGACCAACCGGGACAGTGGGGAAAAACTGTTTTTT	CASQTNRDSGEKLFF
TRBV28	once	TRBJ1-2	-	TGTGCCAGCAGTTTTTTAGGGACCGGGAGCTATGGCTACACCTTC	CASSFLGTGSYGYTF
TRBV5-1	-	TRBJ1-1	TRBD1	TGCGCCAGCAGCTTGGTTCAGGGACAGGGCGCTGAAGCTTTCTTT	CASSLVQGQGAEAFF
TRBV19	-	TRBJ2-5	-	TGTGCCAGTAGTATAGGGACCCAACGGGGGGAGACCCAGTACTTC	CASSIGTQRGETQYF
TRBV7-6	-	TRBJ1-2	-	TGTGCCAGCAGCTCGGAGGTCGGGTCAAGGGGCTACACCTTC	CASSSEVGSRGYTF
TRBV4-3	-	TRBJ2-3	TRBD2	TGCGCCAGCAGCCTACACCTTACTAGCGGGAGGGCCGGGGGGGGCACAGATACGCAGTATTTT	CASSLHLTSGRAGGGTDTQYF
TRBV6-1	-	TRBJ2-1	TRBD2	TGTGCCCATGAATTTCCTAGCGGGGGGTCGGGGGAGCAGTTCTTC	CAHEFPSGGSGEQFF
TRBV19	-	TRBJ2-7	-	TGTGCCAGTAGTATAGGGACTACACCCTACGAGCAGTACTTC	CASSIGTTPYEQYF
TRBV6-1	-	TRBJ1-1	-	TGTGCCAGCAGTGACAGGGGAGAGGTCACTGAAGCTTTCTTT	CASSDRGEVTEAFF
TRBV9	once	TRBJ2-3	TRBD2	TGTGCCAGCAGCGTAGACAGCGGGAGGGTTGATACGCAGTATTTT	CASSVDSGRVDTQYF
TRBV6-5	-	TRBJ1-5	-	TGTGCCAGCAAAGGGGAGGATCAGCCCCAGCATTTT	CASKGEDQPQHF
TRBV29-1	-	TRBJ2-3	-	TGCAGCGTGGGCGGGGAGGATACGCAGTATTTT	CSVGGEDTQYF
TRBV5-8	-	TRBJ2-7	TRBD2	TGTGCCAGCAGCTTGACTTCACTAGCGCGGCGCGAGCAGTACTTC	CASSLTSLARREQYF
TRBV29-1	-	TRBJ2-3	TRBD1	TGCAGCGTTGAAGGGTTGACAGGGGGCCCGGATACGCAGTATTTT	CSVEGLTGGPDTQYF
TRBV30	-	TRBJ2-1	TRBD2	TGTGCCTGGAGTTCTCAGCGGGAGAGGGACAATGAGCAGTTCTTC	CAWSSQRERDNEQFF
TRBV9	-	TRBJ1-3	-	TGTGCCAGCAGCGTAGGAGTCTCTGGAAACACCATATATTTT	CASSVGVSGNTIYF
TRBV5-1	once	TRBJ2-7	-	TGCGCCAGCAGCTCGGGGGGCTCGTACGAGCAGTACTTC	CASSSGGSYEQYF
TRBV28	-	TRBJ2-7	TRBD1	TGTGCCAGCAGTGCAAACCCCGGGACAGGTCGCTACGAGCAGTACTTC	CASSANPGTGRYEQYF
TRBV7-6	few	TRBJ1-1	-	TGTGCCAGCAGCTTTAGGGGGTACACTGAAGCTTTCTTT	CASSFRGYTEAFF
TRBV28	-	TRBJ2-2	TRBD2	TGTGCCAGCAGACTAGCGGGGGACACCGGGGAGCTGTTTTTT	CASRLAGDTGELFF
TRBV15	-	TRBJ1-2	-	TGTGCCACCAGCAGTTACGTCCCTACAGCTAACTATGGCTACACCTTC	CATSSYVPTANYGYTF